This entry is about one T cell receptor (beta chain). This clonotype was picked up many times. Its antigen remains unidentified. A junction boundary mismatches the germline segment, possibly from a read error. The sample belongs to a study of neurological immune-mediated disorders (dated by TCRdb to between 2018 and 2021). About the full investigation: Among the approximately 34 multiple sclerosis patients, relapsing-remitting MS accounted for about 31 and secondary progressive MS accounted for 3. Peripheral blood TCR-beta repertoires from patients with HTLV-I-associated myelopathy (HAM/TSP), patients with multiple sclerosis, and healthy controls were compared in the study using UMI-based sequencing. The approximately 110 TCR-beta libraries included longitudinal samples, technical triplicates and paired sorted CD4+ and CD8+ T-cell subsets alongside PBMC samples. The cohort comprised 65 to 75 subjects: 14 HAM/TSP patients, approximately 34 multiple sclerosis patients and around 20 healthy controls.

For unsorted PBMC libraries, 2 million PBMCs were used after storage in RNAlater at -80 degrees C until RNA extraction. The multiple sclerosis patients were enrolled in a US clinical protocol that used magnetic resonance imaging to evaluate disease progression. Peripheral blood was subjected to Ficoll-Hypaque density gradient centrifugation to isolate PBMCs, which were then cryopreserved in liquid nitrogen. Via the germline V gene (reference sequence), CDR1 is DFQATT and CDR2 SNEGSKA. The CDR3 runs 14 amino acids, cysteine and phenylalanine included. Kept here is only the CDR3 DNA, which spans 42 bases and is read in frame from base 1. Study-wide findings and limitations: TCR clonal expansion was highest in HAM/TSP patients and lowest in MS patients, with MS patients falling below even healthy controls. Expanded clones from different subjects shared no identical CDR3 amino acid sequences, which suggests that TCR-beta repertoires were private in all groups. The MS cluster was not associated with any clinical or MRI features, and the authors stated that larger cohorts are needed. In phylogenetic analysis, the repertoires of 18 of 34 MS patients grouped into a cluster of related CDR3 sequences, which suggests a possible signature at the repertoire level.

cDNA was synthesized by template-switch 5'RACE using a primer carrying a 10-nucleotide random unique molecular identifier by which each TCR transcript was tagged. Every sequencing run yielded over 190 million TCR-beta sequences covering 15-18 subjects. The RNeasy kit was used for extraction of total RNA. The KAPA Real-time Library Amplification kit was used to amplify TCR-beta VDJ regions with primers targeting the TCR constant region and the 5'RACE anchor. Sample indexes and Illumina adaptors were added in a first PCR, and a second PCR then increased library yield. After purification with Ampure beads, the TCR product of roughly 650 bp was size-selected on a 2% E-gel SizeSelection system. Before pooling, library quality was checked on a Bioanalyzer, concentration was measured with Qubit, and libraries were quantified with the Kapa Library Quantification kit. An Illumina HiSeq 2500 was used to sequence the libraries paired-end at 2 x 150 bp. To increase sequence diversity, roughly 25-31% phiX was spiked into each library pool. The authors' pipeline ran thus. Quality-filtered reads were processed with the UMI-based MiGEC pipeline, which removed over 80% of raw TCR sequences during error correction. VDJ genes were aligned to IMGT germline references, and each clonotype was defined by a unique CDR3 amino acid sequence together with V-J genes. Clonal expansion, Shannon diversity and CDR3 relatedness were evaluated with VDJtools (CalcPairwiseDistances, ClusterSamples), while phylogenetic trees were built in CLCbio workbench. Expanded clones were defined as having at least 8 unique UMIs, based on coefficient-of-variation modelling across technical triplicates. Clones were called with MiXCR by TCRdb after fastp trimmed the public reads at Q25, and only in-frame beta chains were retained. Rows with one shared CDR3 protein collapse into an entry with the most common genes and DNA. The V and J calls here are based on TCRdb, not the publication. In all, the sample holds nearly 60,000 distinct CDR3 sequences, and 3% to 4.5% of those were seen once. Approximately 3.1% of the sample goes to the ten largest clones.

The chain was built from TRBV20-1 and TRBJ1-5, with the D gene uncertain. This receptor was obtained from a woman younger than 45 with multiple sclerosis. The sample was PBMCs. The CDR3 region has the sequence CSAGVPGGNQPQNF. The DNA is TGCAGTGCTGGGGTTCCTGGAGGCAATCAGCCCCAGAATTTT.